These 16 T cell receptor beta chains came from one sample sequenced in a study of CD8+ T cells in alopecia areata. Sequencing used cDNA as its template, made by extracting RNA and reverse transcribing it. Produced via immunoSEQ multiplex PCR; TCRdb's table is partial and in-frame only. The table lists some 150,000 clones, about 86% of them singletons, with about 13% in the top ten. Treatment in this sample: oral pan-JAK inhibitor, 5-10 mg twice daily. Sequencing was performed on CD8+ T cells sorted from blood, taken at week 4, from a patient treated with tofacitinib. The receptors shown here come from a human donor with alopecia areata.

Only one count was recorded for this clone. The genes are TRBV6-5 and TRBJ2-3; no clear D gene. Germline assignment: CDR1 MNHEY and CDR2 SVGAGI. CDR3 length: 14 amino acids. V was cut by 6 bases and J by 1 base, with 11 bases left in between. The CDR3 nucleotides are TGTGCCAGCAGCCGAAATTCGGGCACAGATACGCAGTATTTT. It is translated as CASSRNSGTDTQYF.

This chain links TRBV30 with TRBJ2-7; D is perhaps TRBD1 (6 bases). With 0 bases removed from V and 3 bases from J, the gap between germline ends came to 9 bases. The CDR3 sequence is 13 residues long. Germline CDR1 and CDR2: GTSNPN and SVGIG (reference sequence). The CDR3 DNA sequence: TGTGCCTGGAGTGTTCAAGGGGGCTACGAGCAGTACTTC. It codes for CAWSVQGGYEQYF.

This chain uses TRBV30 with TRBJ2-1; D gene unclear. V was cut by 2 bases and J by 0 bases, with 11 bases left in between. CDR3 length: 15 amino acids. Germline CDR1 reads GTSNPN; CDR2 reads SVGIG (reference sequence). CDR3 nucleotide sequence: TGTGCCTGGAGTTACCCGCCCGGCTCCTACAATGAGCAGTTCTTC. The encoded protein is CAWSYPPGSYNEQFF.

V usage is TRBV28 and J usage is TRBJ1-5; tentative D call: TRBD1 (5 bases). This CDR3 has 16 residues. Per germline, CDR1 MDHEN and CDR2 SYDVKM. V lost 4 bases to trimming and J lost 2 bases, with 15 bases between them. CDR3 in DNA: TGTGCCAGCAGTTCCCAGGGAGCGTTTGGCAATCAGCCCCAGCATTTT. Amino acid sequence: CASSSQGAFGNQPQHF.

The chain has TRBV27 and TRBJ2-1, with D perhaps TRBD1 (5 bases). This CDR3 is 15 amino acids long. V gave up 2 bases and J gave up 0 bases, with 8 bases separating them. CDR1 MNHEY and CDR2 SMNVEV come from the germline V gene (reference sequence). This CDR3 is CASSLTQGSYNEQFF. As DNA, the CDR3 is TGTGCCAGCAGTTTAACCCAGGGCTCCTACAATGAGCAGTTCTTC.

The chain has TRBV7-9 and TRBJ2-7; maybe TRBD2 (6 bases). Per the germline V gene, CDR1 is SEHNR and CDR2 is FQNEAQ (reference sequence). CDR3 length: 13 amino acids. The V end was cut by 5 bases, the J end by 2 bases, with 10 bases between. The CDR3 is CASSLPGAYEQYF. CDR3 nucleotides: TGTGCCAGCAGCCTTCCGGGGGCCTACGAGCAGTACTTC.

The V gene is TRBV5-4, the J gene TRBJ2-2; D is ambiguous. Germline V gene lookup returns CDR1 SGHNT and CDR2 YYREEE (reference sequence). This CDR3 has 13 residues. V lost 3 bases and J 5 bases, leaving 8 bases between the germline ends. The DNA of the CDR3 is TGTGCCAGCAGCTGGTCGGTAACCGGGGAGCTGTTTTTT. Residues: CASSWSVTGELFF.

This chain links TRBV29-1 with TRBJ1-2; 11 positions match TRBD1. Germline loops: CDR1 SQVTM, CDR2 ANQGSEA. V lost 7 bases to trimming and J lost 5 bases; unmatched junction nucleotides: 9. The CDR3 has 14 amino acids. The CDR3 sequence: CSAYGQGAWYGYTF. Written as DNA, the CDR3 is TGCAGCGCCTACGGACAGGGGGCATGGTATGGCTACACCTTC. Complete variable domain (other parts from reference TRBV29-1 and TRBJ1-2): SAVISQKPSRDICQRGTSLTIQCQVDSQVTMMFWYRQQPGQSLTLIATANQGSEATYESGFVIDKFPISRPNLTFSTLTVSNMSPEDSSIYLCSAYGQGAWYGYTFGSGTRLTVV.

In nucleotides, the CDR3 is TGCAGCACCAGACAGGATGACACCGGGGAGCTGTTTTTT. Protein: CSTRQDDTGELFF. The chain employs TRBV29-1 and TRBJ2-2, with D maybe TRBD1 (6 bases). CDR3 length: 13 residues. V shed 8 bases and J shed 3 bases, with 13 bases lying between them. From germline, CDR1 is SQVTM and CDR2 ANQGSEA.

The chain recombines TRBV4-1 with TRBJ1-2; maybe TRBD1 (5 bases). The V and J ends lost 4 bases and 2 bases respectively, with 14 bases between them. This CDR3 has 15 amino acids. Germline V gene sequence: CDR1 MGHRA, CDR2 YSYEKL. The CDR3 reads CASSRGRDPNYGYTF. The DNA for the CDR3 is TGCGCCAGCAGCCGGGGGAGAGACCCCAACTATGGCTACACCTTC.

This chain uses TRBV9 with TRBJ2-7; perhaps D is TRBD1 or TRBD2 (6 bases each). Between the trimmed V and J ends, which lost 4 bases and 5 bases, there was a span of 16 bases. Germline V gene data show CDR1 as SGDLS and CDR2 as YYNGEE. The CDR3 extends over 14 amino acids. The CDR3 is CASSPGGGSHEQYF. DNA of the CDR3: TGTGCCAGCAGCCCAGGAGGGGGATCCCACGAGCAGTACTTC.

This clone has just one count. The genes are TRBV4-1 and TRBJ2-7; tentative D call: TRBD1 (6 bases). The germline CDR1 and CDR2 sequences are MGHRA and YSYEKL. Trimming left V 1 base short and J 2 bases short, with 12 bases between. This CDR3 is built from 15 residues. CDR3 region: CASSQVRGSTYEQYF. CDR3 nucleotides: TGCGCCAGCAGCCAAGTCAGGGGTTCCACCTACGAGCAGTACTTC.

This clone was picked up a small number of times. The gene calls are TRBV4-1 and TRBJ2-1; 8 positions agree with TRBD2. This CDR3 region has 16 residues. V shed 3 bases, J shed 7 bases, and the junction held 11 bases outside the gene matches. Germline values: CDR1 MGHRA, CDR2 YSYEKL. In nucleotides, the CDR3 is TGCGCCAGCAGCCATATACTAGCGGCTAACGGAAATGAGCAGTTCTTC. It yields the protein CASSHILAANGNEQFF.

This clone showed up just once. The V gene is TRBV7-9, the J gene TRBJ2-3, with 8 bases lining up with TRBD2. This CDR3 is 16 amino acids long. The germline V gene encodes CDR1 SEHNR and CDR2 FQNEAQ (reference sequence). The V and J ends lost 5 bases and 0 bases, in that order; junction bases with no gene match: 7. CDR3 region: CASSPREGASTDTQYF. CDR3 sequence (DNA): TGTGCCAGCAGCCCTCGGGAGGGAGCAAGCACAGATACGCAGTATTTT.

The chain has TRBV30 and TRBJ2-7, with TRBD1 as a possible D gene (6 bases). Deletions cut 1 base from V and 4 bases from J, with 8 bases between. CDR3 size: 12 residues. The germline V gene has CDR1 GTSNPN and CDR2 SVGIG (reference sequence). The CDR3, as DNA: TGTGCCTGGAGTGATACAGGGTACGAGCAGTACTTC. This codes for CAWSDTGYEQYF.

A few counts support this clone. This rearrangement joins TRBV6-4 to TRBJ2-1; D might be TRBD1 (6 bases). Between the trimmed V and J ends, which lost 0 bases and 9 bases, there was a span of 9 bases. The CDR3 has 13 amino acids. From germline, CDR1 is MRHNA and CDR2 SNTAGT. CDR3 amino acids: CASSDSDSGEQFF. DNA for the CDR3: TGTGCCAGCAGTGACTCGGACAGCGGTGAGCAGTTCTTC.